Below, one TCR beta chain is given with its context. The CDR3 is made up of 16 amino acids. Germline assignment: CDR1 MGHRA and CDR2 YSYEKL. The V and J ends lost 2 bases and 4 bases, in that order; junction bases with no gene match: 5. Primers included in the PCR were 60 Vbeta and 13 Jbeta primers. This table comes from immunoSEQ multiplex PCR, and its TCRdb copy is limited to in-frame clones, with some not included. This sample has fewer than 150,000 clones, with roughly 79% found just once. This record comes from a study of cytomegalovirus exposure and HLA in healthy donors. Material: PBMCs. The sequence was obtained from a male donor in good health and CMV-seronegative. The V gene is TRBV4-1, the J gene TRBJ2-7; the match to TRBD2 covers 13 bases. As DNA, the CDR3 is TGCGCCAGCAGCCAAACAACTAGCGGGAGGGCGTACGAGCAGTACTTC. It yields the protein CASSQTTSGRAYEQYF.